One T cell receptor beta chain is described in this entry. Its antigen is as yet unknown. Germline CDR1 is SNHLY and CDR2 is FYNNEI. V was trimmed by 5 bases and J by 2 bases, leaving 20 bases between them. The CDR3 has 17 amino acids. The record originates from a study of response to subunit inactivated influenza vaccine. Study conclusions and caveats: The authors proposed limited new T cell recruitment per seasonal influenza vaccination.

In TCRdb, the RT-PCR reads were re-called with MiXCR into one record per CDR3 protein. The sample records fewer than 600,000 distinct CDR3 sequences, approximately 7.8% being singletons. This sample comprised PBMCs from blood, obtained around 25 months after vaccination. The sequence was obtained from a man aged 45 to 75 who received an inactivated influenza vaccine. The chain is built from TRBV2 and TRBJ2-3; D is unresolved. In DNA, the CDR3 is TGTGCCAGCAGTAATCCCATCACAGAAGTGGTCACAGATACGCAGTATTTT. It specifies CASSNPITEVVTDTQYF.